The T cell receptor (beta chain) under discussion was sequenced for a study of cytomegalovirus exposure and HLA in healthy donors. The repertoire was sequenced with immunoSEQ multiplex PCR; TCRdb's copy has only in-frame clones and lacks some. Counted here are 200,000 or so clones, 80% to 90% occurring once; the ten biggest clones make up roughly 13%. Note on this clone: Its antigen is not identified.

Study findings and constraints: The dataset shows that most TCR sequences were rare, while some public TCRs occurred in many donors. According to a later analysis, TCR clusters from the first cohort tended to co-occur in the 120 or so validation repertoires. Reports described diagnosis of cytomegalovirus status by the classifier as highly specific and sensitive.

From germline, CDR1 is MDHEN and CDR2 SYDVKM. The J segment lost 2 bases and the V segment lost 10 bases, leaving 7 bases of the junction unmatched. The CDR3 covers 13 residues. J is TRBJ1-2 and V is TRBV28, with 7 bases fitting TRBD1. The sequenced sample consisted of PBMCs. The receptor was derived from a woman in her thirties in good health and CMV-seropositive. The CDR3 protein is CATHDRANYGYTF. The CDR3 nucleotides are TGTGCCACCCACGACAGGGCGAACTATGGCTACACCTTC.